Shown below are 20 T cell receptor beta chains from a single sample sequenced in a study of beta chain features in type 1 diabetes. The sequenced template was cDNA made from the entire isolated RNA. Profiling relied on immunoSEQ multiplex PCR, and the TCRdb table lists in-frame clones only, not all of them. The repertoire holds 250,000 or so clones, around 68% seen once, with about 0.05% in the top ten. The specimen sequenced was naive CD4+ T cells from blood. Every receptor here comes from a man aged 25-40 years in good health.

V gene TRBV7-2 combines with J gene TRBJ1-4, with TRBD1 matching 8 bases. Germline lookup yields CDR1 SGHTA and CDR2 FQGNSA. V shed 3 bases, J shed 5 bases, and the junction held 2 bases outside the gene matches. This CDR3 spans 14 amino acids. CDR3 protein: CASSFWTGNEKLFF. The CDR3 DNA sequence: TGTGCCAGCAGCTTTTGGACAGGGAATGAAAAACTGTTTTTT.

The rearrangement uses TRBV13 and TRBJ2-3; D is ambiguous. CDR3 length: 14 residues. Germline lookup yields CDR1 PRHDT and CDR2 FYEKMQ (reference sequence). V lost 5 bases to trimming and J lost 3 bases, with 12 bases between them. The CDR3 loop reads CASSGSSRTDTQYF. The CDR3 coding sequence is TGTGCCAGCAGCGGAAGCTCCAGGACAGATACGCAGTATTTT.

The chain has TRBV30 and TRBJ2-1; TRBD1 matches at 8 bases. The CDR3 contains 15 residues. Germline trimming cut 0 bases from V and 7 bases from J; bases unmatched to any gene: 8. Germline CDR1 is GTSNPN and CDR2 is SVGIG (reference sequence). Here the CDR3 DNA reads TGTGCCTGGAGTGTACGGACAGGGAGTTGGAATGAGCAGTTCTTC. Encoded protein: CAWSVRTGSWNEQFF.

The gene calls are TRBV18 and TRBJ2-3, with D perhaps TRBD2 (6 bases). The V gene lost 6 bases and the J gene lost 1 base, with 14 bases spanning the gap. Germline V gives CDR1 KGHSH, CDR2 LQKENI. The CDR3 is 15 residues long. The CDR3 sequence: CASSGLWGGTDTQYF. CDR3 DNA: TGTGCCAGCTCTGGACTCTGGGGGGGCACAGATACGCAGTATTTT.

This clone was seen a handful of times. The genes are TRBV30 and TRBJ2-1; 8 nucleotides line up with TRBD2. The length of the CDR3 is 12 residues. Losses at the gene ends were 3 bases for V and 14 bases for J; bases not matched to a gene: 9. CDR1 is GTSNPN and CDR2 is SVGIG in the germline V gene (reference sequence). Here the CDR3 reads CAWSSPAGGEFF. In DNA, the CDR3 is TGTGCCTGGAGCTCCCCCGCGGGGGGAGAGTTCTTC.

The gene calls are TRBV30 and TRBJ2-3, with D unclear. Germline V gene lookup returns CDR1 GTSNPN and CDR2 SVGIG (reference sequence). CDR3 length: 13 amino acids. V lost 5 bases to trimming and J lost 7 bases, with 16 bases between them. For the CDR3, the DNA is TGTGCCTGGCGACCCCCGTTCCTCTATACGCAGTATTTT. It encodes CAWRPPFLYTQYF.

This chain connects TRBV2 to TRBJ2-7; no clear D gene. V was cut by 5 bases and J by 7 bases, with 12 bases left in between. This CDR3 is 12 amino acids long. Germline loops: CDR1 SNHLY, CDR2 FYNNEI. The CDR3 reads CASSRYLREQYF. CDR3 sequence (DNA): TGTGCCAGCAGTCGCTACCTTAGGGAGCAGTACTTC.

The chain couples TRBV6-5 to TRBJ2-3; D is uncertain. This CDR3 spans 13 amino acids. Germline CDR1 reads MNHEY; CDR2 reads SVGAGI. The V and J ends lost 0 bases and 6 bases respectively, with 7 bases between them. The CDR3 sequence is CASSYSRRDTQYF. The CDR3, as DNA: TGTGCCAGCAGTTACTCGAGGCGGGATACGCAGTATTTT.

This clone was counted between two and nine times. This sequence joins TRBV14 and TRBJ2-1; 8 bases are a match to TRBD2. The CDR3 length is 15 residues. J lost 2 bases, V lost 4 bases, and 4 bases had no gene match. Germline V gene data show CDR1 as SGHDN and CDR2 as FVKESK. The chain's CDR3 is CASSRAGAPYNEQFF. DNA of the CDR3: TGTGCCAGCAGCCGAGCGGGAGCCCCCTACAATGAGCAGTTCTTC.

This clone has a handful of counts. The rearrangement links TRBV19 to TRBJ1-1; the D is unclear. The CDR3 contains 12 residues. Germline CDR1 is LNHDA and CDR2 is SQIVND (reference sequence). Trimming cost V 5 bases and J 12 bases, with 16 bases left between them. CDR3 in DNA: TGTGCCAGTAGTCGACCCTCGGCCGAAACTTTCTTT. Protein sequence: CASSRPSAETFF. Full variable domain (rest looked up from reference TRBV19 and TRBJ1-1): DGGITQSPKYLFRKEGQNVTLSCEQNLNHDAMYWYRQDPGQGLRLIYYSQIVNDFQKGDIAEGYSVSREKKESFPLTVTSAQKNPTAFYLCASSRPSAETFFGQGTRLTVV.

Only a few counts were recorded for this clone. This chain joins TRBV7-6 and TRBJ2-3, with D perhaps matching TRBD1 (5 bases). V was clipped by 1 base and J by 10 bases, with 12 bases between them. The CDR3 sequence is 13 residues long. Germline V CDR1 and CDR2: SGHVS, FNYEAQ. CDR3 in amino acids: CASSLGRVEAQYF. DNA for the CDR3: TGTGCCAGCAGCTTAGGCAGGGTCGAAGCGCAGTATTTT. The whole variable domain, remainder taken from reference TRBV7-6 and TRBJ2-3, is GAGVSQSPRYKVTKRGQDVALRCDPISGHVSLYWYRQALGQGPEFLTYFNYEAQQDKSGLPNDRFSAERPEGSISTLTIQRTEQRDSAMYRCASSLGRVEAQYFGPGTRLTVL.

This clone was counted between two and nine times. The gene calls are TRBV9 and TRBJ1-2, with 12 bases lining up with TRBD1. The V gene end was trimmed by 0 bases and the J gene end by 7 bases; junction bases not matched to a gene: 4. This CDR3 has 15 residues. CDR1 is SGDLS, CDR2 YYNGEE, per germline. This chain's CDR3 is CASSVEGQGARGYTF. The CDR3 bases are TGTGCCAGCAGCGTAGAGGGACAGGGGGCGCGTGGCTACACCTTC.

A remark on this clone: Different DNA sequences within this sample yield the same CDR3. DNA of the CDR3: TGCAGCGTTGCAGGTCAGGGGAACACTGAAGCTTTCTTT. Encoded protein: CSVAGQGNTEAFF. This chain joins TRBV29-1 and TRBJ1-1; TRBD1 might be the D (5 bases). Deletions cut 4 bases from V and 1 base from J, with 10 bases between. Germline V gene lookup returns CDR1 SQVTM and CDR2 ANQGSEA. The CDR3 sequence is 13 residues long.

This chain uses TRBV14 with TRBJ2-3; D is unresolved. This CDR3 has 13 residues. Trimming shortened V by 4 bases and J by 4 bases, and 9 bases separated the two germline ends. Per germline, CDR1 SGHDN and CDR2 FVKESK. As DNA, the CDR3 is TGTGCCAGCAGCCCGAGTGGGGCAGATACGCAGTATTTT. This codes for CASSPSGADTQYF.

A note on this clone: The identical CDR3 is also encoded by other nucleotide sequences in the sample. The rearrangement links TRBV25-1 to TRBJ2-5; perhaps D is TRBD1 or TRBD2 (5 bases each). CDR1 is MGHDK and CDR2 is SYGVNS in the germline V gene. V shed 1 base and J shed 4 bases, with 7 bases lying between them. The CDR3 covers 13 residues. CDR3 region: CASSESGRETQYF. The CDR3 coding sequence is TGTGCCAGCAGTGAATCGGGGCGAGAGACCCAGTACTTC.

The gene calls are TRBV5-6 and TRBJ1-2; tentative D call: TRBD1 (6 bases). Germline CDR1 is SGHDT and CDR2 is YYEEEE. The CDR3 extends over 13 amino acids. V was cut by 4 bases and J by 2 bases, with 9 bases left in between. CDR3 in DNA: TGTGCCAGCAGCCTCGACAGGAACTATGGCTACACCTTC. Its protein is CASSLDRNYGYTF.

The rearrangement joins TRBV30 to TRBJ1-5, with D tentatively TRBD1 (5 bases). This CDR3 has 15 amino acids. The V gene lost 3 bases and the J gene lost 9 bases, with 21 bases spanning the gap. Germline CDR1 GTSNPN, CDR2 SVGIG (reference sequence). The DNA of the CDR3 is TGTGCCTGGAGACGTCGGGACGCCCTCCATGGGCCCCAGCATTTT. The encoded protein is CAWRRRDALHGPQHF.

CDR3 sequence: CASSLVLSSYEQYF. The CDR3 nucleotides read TGTGCCAGCAGCTTAGTTCTCAGCTCCTACGAGCAGTACTTC. The V call is TRBV13, the J call TRBJ2-7; D remains unclear. This CDR3 contains 14 residues. Germline V gene sequence: CDR1 PRHDT, CDR2 FYEKMQ (reference sequence). Deletions cut 1 base from V and 0 bases from J, with 7 bases between.

The CDR3 sequence: CAWKEGAMNTEAFF. Here the CDR3 DNA reads TGTGCCTGGAAGGAAGGGGCCATGAACACTGAAGCTTTCTTT. The chain links TRBV30 to TRBJ1-1, with D maybe TRBD1 (5 bases). Germline loops: CDR1 GTSNPN, CDR2 SVGIG (reference sequence). V was pared by 4 bases and J by 0 bases, with 12 bases between. The CDR3 runs 14 residues.

This rearrangement joins TRBV5-1 to TRBJ2-3; 9 bases line up with TRBD1. With 7 bases clipped from V and 6 bases from J, the junction kept 6 bases outside the gene matches. Germline CDR1 SGHRS, CDR2 YFSETQ. This CDR3 spans 13 amino acids. CDR3 region: CASGQGSPDTQYF. For the CDR3, the DNA is TGCGCCAGCGGACAGGGGAGCCCGGATACGCAGTATTTT.